Listed below are T cell receptor beta chains from one sample, sequenced in a study of CD8 T cells in acute hepatitis C reinfection. TCRdb's table, derived via immunoSEQ multiplex PCR, lists solely in-frame clones and lacks some. Of 30,000 to 40,000 clones in the sample, 85% to 90% were seen once. Sequencing input: naive CD8+ T cells from PBMCs. The receptors come from a man younger than 45 with chronic hepatitis C. Each CDR3 is given with its conserved first and last residue. Fields, in order: J gene, V gene, clone size, D gene, CDR3 DNA, CDR3 protein. D genes are given only for firm matches. Only part of the rows carry a size: once, few, many, or a class if the clone is expanded.

J: TRBJ2-5
V: TRBV4-1
size: .
D: .
DNA: TGCGCCAGCAGCCAAGAGGAGGGGGAAGAGACCCAGTACTTC
CDR3: CASSQEEGEETQYF

J: TRBJ2-3
V: TRBV15
size: .
D: TRBD1
DNA: TGTGCCACCAGCAGAGCTGGACAGGCGGCCGATACGCAGTATTTT
CDR3: CATSRAGQAADTQYF

J: TRBJ2-1
V: TRBV4-3
size: .
D: .
DNA: TGCGCCAGCAGCCAAGACCCGTACAATGAGCAGTTCTTC
CDR3: CASSQDPYNEQFF

J: TRBJ2-1
V: TRBV6-6
size: .
D: .
DNA: TGTGCCAGCAGTTACCCCCCTGACACCTACAATGAGCAGTTCTTC
CDR3: CASSYPPDTYNEQFF

J: TRBJ2-1
V: TRBV7-8
size: .
D: .
DNA: TGTGCCAGCAGCTCCCAACCCCCTGAGCAGTTCTTC
CDR3: CASSSQPPEQFF

J: TRBJ2-1
V: TRBV15
size: .
D: TRBD2
DNA: TGTGCCACCAGCATTTGGCGGGGGGGCGATGAGCAGTTCTTC
CDR3: CATSIWRGGDEQFF

J: TRBJ2-1
V: TRBV7-9
size: once
D: TRBD2
DNA: TGTGCCAGCAGCTTAGTAAGGCGGGGGGGCCGAAATGAGCAGTTCTTC
CDR3: CASSLVRRGGRNEQFF

J: TRBJ1-5
V: TRBV7-9
size: .
D: TRBD1
DNA: TGTGCCAGCAGCGCAGGGGACAGCTATAGCAATCAGCCCCAGCATTTT
CDR3: CASSAGDSYSNQPQHF

J: TRBJ1-2
V: TRBV15
size: .
D: .
DNA: TGTGCCACCAGCAGAGGGACAGTTTATGGCTACACCTTC
CDR3: CATSRGTVYGYTF

J: TRBJ2-2
V: TRBV29-1
size: .
D: TRBD1
DNA: TGCAGCGTTGAAGGGGGAACAGGGGCCGGGGAGCTGTTTTTT
CDR3: CSVEGGTGAGELFF

J: TRBJ1-4
V: TRBV11-2
size: .
D: .
DNA: TGTGCCAGCAGCTTTGGTTATCACACGGCAAATGAAAAACTGTTTTTT
CDR3: CASSFGYHTANEKLFF

J: TRBJ1-5
V: TRBV5-8
size: .
D: .
DNA: TGTGCCAGCAGCTTGGTAGGGTTGGGCAATCAGCCCCAGCATTTT
CDR3: CASSLVGLGNQPQHF

J: TRBJ1-2
V: TRBV4-3
size: .
D: TRBD1
DNA: TGCGCCAGCAGCCAAGATTTGCGACAGGGTGGCTACACCTTC
CDR3: CASSQDLRQGGYTF

J: TRBJ2-1
V: TRBV6-4
size: .
D: TRBD2
DNA: TGTGCCAGCAGCTCTCGACTAGCCTCTTACAATGAGCAGTTCTTC
CDR3: CASSSRLASYNEQFF

J: TRBJ2-3
V: TRBV7-6
size: .
D: .
DNA: TGTGCCAGCAGTTACGGGGTTTGGGATACGCAGTATTTT
CDR3: CASSYGVWDTQYF

J: TRBJ1-1
V: TRBV27
size: once
D: .
DNA: TGTGCCAGCTGGGGCCCAGCCGGCACTGAAGCTTTCTTT
CDR3: CASWGPAGTEAFF

J: TRBJ2-4
V: TRBV7-9
size: .
D: TRBD2
DNA: TGTGCCAGCAGCTCCGGGACTAGCGCTATAGCCAAAAACATTCAGTACTTC
CDR3: CASSSGTSAIAKNIQYF

J: TRBJ2-3
V: TRBV28
size: .
D: .
DNA: TGTGCCAGCAGTTCCAGCGGGCCACCAGATACGCAGTATTTT
CDR3: CASSSSGPPDTQYF

J: TRBJ2-2
V: TRBV6-5
size: once
D: .
DNA: TGTGCCAGCAGTTACTCGAACAGCGGCACCGGGGAGCTGTTTTTT
CDR3: CASSYSNSGTGELFF

J: TRBJ1-3
V: TRBV5-4
size: .
D: .
DNA: TGTGCCAGCAGCTTGGAAAGGGCTGCTGGAAACACCATATATTTT
CDR3: CASSLERAAGNTIYF

J: TRBJ2-7
V: TRBV19
size: .
D: .
DNA: TGTGCCAGTAGTTCCGGCACTTGGGACGAGCAGTACTTC
CDR3: CASSSGTWDEQYF

J: TRBJ2-1
V: TRBV13
size: .
D: TRBD2
DNA: TGTGCCAGCAGCCCTAGCGGTGGAGGCTACAATGAGCAGTTCTTC
CDR3: CASSPSGGGYNEQFF

J: TRBJ1-1
V: TRBV4-3
size: .
D: .
DNA: TGCGCCAGCAGCCAAGGCATAGGGAACACTGAAGCTTTCTTT
CDR3: CASSQGIGNTEAFF

J: TRBJ1-1
V: TRBV10-3
size: .
D: .
DNA: TGTGCCATCGCCCGGCGGAGGAACACTGAAGCTTTCTTT
CDR3: CAIARRRNTEAFF

J: TRBJ2-5
V: TRBV7-9
size: .
D: TRBD2
DNA: TGTGCCAGCAGTCTAGCGGGCAACCAAGAGACCCAGTACTTC
CDR3: CASSLAGNQETQYF

J: TRBJ2-3
V: TRBV2
size: .
D: .
DNA: TGTGCCAGCAGGGGTCGGTCGCAGTATTTT
CDR3: CASRGRSQYF

J: TRBJ1-3
V: TRBV9
size: .
D: .
DNA: TGTGCCAGCAGCGTTCTTTCAACGGGCTCTGGAAACACCATATATTTT
CDR3: CASSVLSTGSGNTIYF

J: TRBJ2-2
V: TRBV11-2
size: .
D: TRBD2
DNA: TGTGCCAGCAGCGCACGGACTAGCGGGAAAATCGACACCGGGGAGCTGTTTTTT
CDR3: CASSARTSGKIDTGELFF

J: TRBJ2-7
V: TRBV7-9
size: .
D: TRBD2
DNA: TGTGCCAGCAGCTTTGCAGGGACTAGCTACGAGCAGTACTTC
CDR3: CASSFAGTSYEQYF

J: TRBJ2-7
V: TRBV29-1
size: .
D: TRBD2
DNA: TGCAGCGTTGTGAAACTAGCGGGAGTCTACGAGCAGTACTTC
CDR3: CSVVKLAGVYEQYF

J: TRBJ1-1
V: TRBV4-1
size: .
D: .
DNA: TGCGCCAGCAGCCAAGACAGGGAAGCTTTCTTT
CDR3: CASSQDREAFF

J: TRBJ2-7
V: TRBV6-5
size: .
D: .
DNA: TGTGCCAGCAGAGTGGCGGACCTCTACGAGCAGTACTTC
CDR3: CASRVADLYEQYF

J: TRBJ1-1
V: TRBV18
size: once
D: .
DNA: TGTGCCAGCTCACCAGGGGCCAGTGAAGCTTTCTTT
CDR3: CASSPGASEAFF

J: TRBJ1-1
V: TRBV5-6
size: .
D: TRBD1
DNA: TGTGCCAGCAGCTGGGGACAGGGAGGCACTGAAGCTTTCTTT
CDR3: CASSWGQGGTEAFF

J: TRBJ2-3
V: TRBV29-1
size: .
D: TRBD2
DNA: TGCAGCGTTACAGGACTAGACACAGATACGCAGTATTTT
CDR3: CSVTGLDTDTQYF

J: TRBJ1-5
V: TRBV19
size: few
D: .
DNA: TGTGCCAGTAGCCTCCAGGGTGGCAATCAGCCCCAGCATTTT
CDR3: CASSLQGGNQPQHF

J: TRBJ1-1
V: TRBV19
size: once
D: TRBD1
DNA: TGTGCCAGTAGTATAGATCAGGGGGTGAGCACTGAAGCTTTCTTT
CDR3: CASSIDQGVSTEAFF

J: TRBJ2-6
V: TRBV5-1
size: .
D: .
DNA: TGCGCCAGCAGCTTGGGGACAGTGGTTCTTGGGGCCAACGTCCTGACTTTC
CDR3: CASSLGTVVLGANVLTF

J: TRBJ2-2
V: TRBV6-5
size: .
D: .
DNA: TGTGCCAGCACATCAGTCAGAGCGAACACCGGGGAGCTGTTTTTT
CDR3: CASTSVRANTGELFF

J: TRBJ2-3
V: TRBV5-1
size: .
D: TRBD2
DNA: TGCGCCAGCAGCTTGTTCGGGACTAGCGGGAGGGGGACAGATACGCAGTATTTT
CDR3: CASSLFGTSGRGTDTQYF

J: TRBJ1-1
V: TRBV18
size: .
D: .
DNA: TGTGCCAGCTCACCCCTTGACAGAGACCTTGAAGCTTTCTTT
CDR3: CASSPLDRDLEAFF

J: TRBJ2-7
V: TRBV10-2
size: .
D: TRBD2
DNA: TGCGCCAGCACCCGGGGGGAGGTCGTTGGGGAGCAGTACTTC
CDR3: CASTRGEVVGEQYF

J: TRBJ1-4
V: TRBV6-6
size: .
D: .
DNA: TGTGCCAGCCGAGGGACGTCCAATGAAAAACTGTTTTTT
CDR3: CASRGTSNEKLFF

J: TRBJ2-1
V: TRBV6-5
size: .
D: .
DNA: TGTGCCAGCAGGGGGCAGTTACACTACAATGAGCAGTTCTTC
CDR3: CASRGQLHYNEQFF

J: TRBJ2-1
V: TRBV11-2
size: .
D: TRBD2
DNA: TGTGCCAGCAGCACAAAGCTAGCGGGAGTGAGGGAGCAGTTCTTC
CDR3: CASSTKLAGVREQFF

J: TRBJ1-5
V: TRBV4-1
size: .
D: .
DNA: TGCGCCAGCAGCCAAGTAGGGGCTGGCAATCAGCCCCAGCATTTT
CDR3: CASSQVGAGNQPQHF

J: TRBJ2-1
V: TRBV11-2
size: .
D: TRBD2
DNA: TGTGCCAGCAGCTCGGGGACTAGCGGGAGAGGGAACAATGAGCAGTTCTTC
CDR3: CASSSGTSGRGNNEQFF

J: TRBJ2-7
V: TRBV11-2
size: .
D: .
DNA: TGTGCCAGCAGCTTAAGGTCCTACGAGCAGTACTTC
CDR3: CASSLRSYEQYF

J: TRBJ1-3
V: TRBV7-2
size: .
D: .
DNA: TGTGCCAGCAGCTTAATGCCCGTTGAGGGAAACACCATATATTTT
CDR3: CASSLMPVEGNTIYF

J: TRBJ1-1
V: TRBV27
size: .
D: TRBD1
DNA: TGTGCCAGCAGACAGGGGGCCAGAGGGATAAGCACTGAAGCTTTCTTT
CDR3: CASRQGARGISTEAFF

J: TRBJ2-7
V: TRBV19
size: .
D: .
DNA: TGTGCCAGTAGTATCTGGTCAGGGTCGTTGCTGGGAGAGCAGTACTTC
CDR3: CASSIWSGSLLGEQYF

J: TRBJ1-1
V: TRBV19
size: .
D: .
DNA: TGTGCCAGTAGTTCACCGGGGTTGAGGGCTTTCTTT
CDR3: CASSSPGLRAFF

J: TRBJ2-7
V: TRBV4-2
size: .
D: TRBD2
DNA: TGTGCCAGCAGCCAAGATTTAGCGGGGGGTTCCTACGAGCAGTACTTC
CDR3: CASSQDLAGGSYEQYF

J: TRBJ2-7
V: TRBV27
size: .
D: .
DNA: TGTGCCAGCAGTTTTTCGGGAGAGCAGTACTTC
CDR3: CASSFSGEQYF

J: TRBJ2-1
V: TRBV6-5
size: .
D: TRBD2
DNA: TGTGCCAGCGGTACTAGCGGGGAATACAATGAGCAGTTCTTC
CDR3: CASGTSGEYNEQFF